This T cell receptor beta chain was captured by sequencing in a study of blood T cell repertoires in COVID-19. Whole-study context: The study drew acute and convalescent COVID-19 samples from the United States, Italy and Spain. PBMCs, B-cell-depleted T cells, or T cells provided the cDNA or gDNA that made up the material.

Germline CDR1 is SGHDN and CDR2 is FVKESK. The CDR3 is 13 amino acids. Trimming took off 2 bases at V and 6 bases at J, with 11 bases between the two ends. Study processing details: Nucleated cell counts were estimated from reference gene primer amplification. Data came from immunoSEQ multiplex PCR; TCRdb stores just in-frame clones and leaves some out. Clone size and V and J calls were adopted from that table, with D and trimming inferred from the DNA. The sample carries 72,000 or so clones, nearly 90% recorded once. In this sample, this clone turned up once. This clonotype originated in a man between 60 and 70 years old with acute or convalescent COVID-19. The V and J genes are TRBV14 and TRBJ2-7, with D possibly being TRBD1 (5 bases). Sequenced sample: peripheral blood. The CDR3 reads CASSQKQVTEQYF. CDR3 sequence (DNA): TGTGCCAGCAGCCAAAAACAGGTCACCGAGCAGTACTTC.